What follows describes a single T cell receptor (beta chain). Its antigen is undetermined. This sample was taken from a study of T cells after yellow fever vaccination. The CDR3 length is 14 residues. Germline lookup yields CDR1 LGHNA and CDR2 YSLEER. V was shortened by 0 bases and J by 7 bases, with 13 bases between the two germline ends. Study results and limitations: Abundant contaminating clonotypes from the bulk population could appear in FACS-sorted repertoires. There was a small share of clonotypes that showed up in both the CD4 and CD8 compartments. A weaker but faster secondary response was observed, peaking on day 5 versus 15.

TCRdb independently ran MiXCR on the 5' RACE reads; one entry per CDR3 protein. The table lists under 300,000 distinct CDR3 sequences, 6% to 7.5% of them singletons. The sequence was collected from a man aged 25 to 45 who received the YFV17D yellow fever vaccine. The chain joins TRBV4-3 to TRBJ2-7, with D possibly TRBD2 on 5 matching bases. Material: CD4+ T cells sorted from PBMCs, obtained 15 days after the yellow fever booster vaccination. CDR3 nucleotide sequence: TGCGCCAGCAGCCAAGATCCCGGCCGGGGAGAGCAGTACTTC. This encodes CASSQDPGRGEQYF.